A single sample gave rise to the 14 T cell receptor beta chains below, sequenced in a study of OX40 agonist ivuxolimab in advanced cancers. Some clones are missing from TCRdb's copy, which holds only in-frame ones; the method was immunoSEQ multiplex PCR. The data show about 95,000 clones, with 91% seen just once and 2.6% held by the top ten. The specimen was CD4+ or CD8+ T cells sorted from blood, collected in a trial of the OX40 agonist ivuxolimab. These receptors were obtained from an adult with an advanced solid tumor such as melanoma, head and neck, liver or kidney cancer.

The chain couples TRBV7-3 to TRBJ2-2, with D possibly TRBD1 on 7 matching bases. The V gene lost 4 bases and the J gene lost 4 bases, with 16 bases spanning the gap. The germline CDR1 and CDR2 sequences are SGHTA and FQGTGA. The CDR3 is made up of 16 amino acids. The DNA of the CDR3 is TGTGCCAGCAGCTCGACAGGGCTCGGGGGCACCGGGGAGCTGTTTTTT. It yields the protein CASSSTGLGGTGELFF.

V gene TRBV10-3 combines with J gene TRBJ2-6; D gene unclear. This CDR3 has 14 amino acids. Germline-derived CDR1 and CDR2 are ENHRY and SYGVKD. V lost 10 bases to trimming and J lost 0 bases, with 10 bases between them. This CDR3 reads CATRTGSGANVLTF. The CDR3 DNA sequence: TGTGCCACGCGGACGGGCTCTGGGGCCAACGTCCTGACTTTC.

This clone was seen only once. This chain connects TRBV4-1 to TRBJ2-1, with unresolved D. Trimming cost V 4 bases and J 5 bases, with 3 bases left between them. Germline CDR1 MGHRA, CDR2 YSYEKL. The CDR3 covers 11 residues. Here the CDR3 reads CASSRDNEQFF. The CDR3 coding sequence is TGCGCCAGCAGCCGGGACAATGAGCAGTTCTTC.

The V and J genes are TRBV7-8 and TRBJ1-1; D gene uncertain. Per the germline V gene, CDR1 is SGHVS and CDR2 is FQNEAQ. The CDR3 consists of 14 residues. V was pared by 0 bases and J by 6 bases, with 11 bases between. The CDR3 region is CASSLAGFVSEAFF. The CDR3 DNA is TGTGCCAGCAGCTTAGCGGGCTTTGTCTCTGAAGCTTTCTTT.

V is TRBV9 and J is TRBJ2-5; 11 bases agree with TRBD1. Trimming removed 4 bases from V and 5 bases from J; junction bases left unmatched: 13. The length of the CDR3 is 17 residues. Germline CDR1 and CDR2: SGDLS and YYNGEE. The CDR3 nucleotides read TGTGCCAGCAGCCCCAGGACAGGGGGCGTATTAGCGGAGACCCAGTACTTC. It specifies CASSPRTGGVLAETQYF.

The J gene is TRBJ2-7, the V gene TRBV27; D not resolved. The CDR3 has 11 residues. CDR1 is MNHEY, CDR2 SMNVEV, per germline (reference sequence). Trimming stripped 8 bases from V and 5 bases from J, with 10 bases between. CDR3 bases: TGTGCCAGCTGCGCCAGTGACGAGCAGTACTTC. Translating gives CASCASDEQYF.

The rearrangement links TRBV5-1 to TRBJ1-3; 9 bases are shared with TRBD1. The CDR3 extends over 16 amino acids. J gave up 1 base and V 0 bases, and 2 bases lay outside the gene matches. Germline CDR1 is SGHRS and CDR2 is YFSETQ. The CDR3 DNA is TGCGCCAGCAGCTTGGTTGGACAGGGGTCTGGAAACACCATATATTTT. Its protein product is CASSLVGQGSGNTIYF.

The V and J genes are TRBV11-3 and TRBJ2-7; D call uncertain. Germline V lookup: CDR1 SGHNT, CDR2 YENEEA. Trimming stripped 0 bases from V and 4 bases from J, with 7 bases between. The CDR3 is 13 amino acids. The CDR3 nucleotides are TGTGCCAGCAGCTTAGATTCCACTTACGAGCAGTACTTC. It is translated as CASSLDSTYEQYF.

The rearrangement joins TRBV27 to TRBJ1-2; 7 nucleotides line up with TRBD1. After removal of 6 bases from V and 7 bases from J, the junction contained 8 bases not matched to a gene. There are 13 residues in the CDR3. Germline-derived CDR1 and CDR2 are MNHEY and SMNVEV (reference sequence). CDR3 residues: CASRASGGTGYTF. The CDR3 region has the DNA TGTGCCAGCAGAGCATCAGGGGGGACTGGCTACACCTTC.

This rearrangement joins TRBV6-5 to TRBJ2-5; 7 bases agree with TRBD1. The CDR3 sequence is 15 residues long. With V trimmed by 6 bases and J by 5 bases, 12 bases remained unmatched. In germline, CDR1 is MNHEY, CDR2 SVGAGI. CDR3 bases: TGTGCCAGCAGGGAGGTAGACAGGGCCGGCGAGACCCAGTACTTC. Amino acid sequence: CASREVDRAGETQYF.

The V call is TRBV14, the J call TRBJ2-7; 7 bases are a match to TRBD2. With 5 bases clipped from V and 8 bases from J, the junction kept 6 bases outside the gene matches. This CDR3 is 12 amino acids long. Germline V gene sequence: CDR1 SGHDN, CDR2 FVKESK. CDR3 protein: CASSGEGRQQYF. CDR3 nucleotides: TGTGCCAGCAGCGGGGAGGGGAGGCAGCAGTACTTC.

The chain links TRBV20-1 to TRBJ2-7; D gene unclear. The CDR3 runs 8 residues. The germline gives CDR1 DFQATT, CDR2 SNEGSKA (reference sequence). The CDR3 loop is CSLGEQYF. The CDR3 DNA is TGCAGCCTAGGTGAGCAGTACTTC.

The chain couples TRBV11-2 to TRBJ2-4, with D possibly matching TRBD1 (6 bases). Germline assignment: CDR1 SGHAT and CDR2 FQNNGV. Trimming shortened V by 6 bases and J by 5 bases, and 14 bases separated the two germline ends. The CDR3 totals 14 residues. DNA for the CDR3: TGTGCCAGCAGAGGGGGTCTAGTCCAAAACATTCAGTACTTC. It codes for CASRGGLVQNIQYF.

This clone was seen a handful of times. The V call is TRBV27, the J call TRBJ1-5; 9 bases are shared with TRBD1. The germline V gene has CDR1 MNHEY and CDR2 SMNVEV (reference sequence). This CDR3 is 15 amino acids long. V lost 3 bases, J lost 4 bases, and 4 bases stayed unmatched. CDR3 nucleotides: TGTGCCAGCAGTTTGGCTGGACAGGGGAATCAGCCCCAGCATTTT. Translation gives CASSLAGQGNQPQHF.